This T cell receptor beta chain was sequenced in a study of T-cell reconstitution after alpha-beta-depleted transplantation in children. General study findings and limits: Most T-cell counts and diversity one year after the transplant came from T cells that were newly produced.

A remark on this clonotype: Its antigen is not known.

Germline loops: CDR1 DFQATT, CDR2 SNEGSKA (reference sequence). The CDR3 consists of 11 residues. V lost 7 bases, J lost 3 bases, and 9 bases lay in between. The TCRbeta library incorporated unique molecular identifiers. MiXCR, run by TCRdb on the PCR reads, gives a single entry per CDR3 protein. The data show about a million distinct CDR3 sequences, with about 26% seen just once and under 30% held by the top ten. The clonotype was recovered from a boy in the first two years of life who had a stem cell transplant for SCID, so the T cells may come from the graft donor. The chain carries TRBV20-1 and TRBJ2-5, with no clear D. Sequences were derived from PBMCs, mostly from graft donor cells, sampled 360 days after TCRalphabeta/CD19-depleted stem cell transplant. The CDR3 region is CSVGFEETQYF. Written as DNA, the CDR3 is TGCAGTGTGGGGTTCGAAGAGACCCAGTACTTC.